The 24 T cell receptor beta chains presented below share a single source sample, sequenced in a study of T cells of healthy individuals. TCRdb itself ran the 5' RACE reads through MiXCR, one entry per CDR3 protein. The table includes about 53,000 distinct CDR3 sequences, under 15% detected once. The source is a human donor in good health.

This chain links TRBV19 with TRBJ2-2; 9 bases align to TRBD2. The germline V gene has CDR1 LNHDA and CDR2 SQIVND (reference sequence). The length of the CDR3 is 14 residues. V dropped 7 bases and J dropped 3; count of bases not matched to a gene: 3. The CDR3 sequence: CASNAGGYTGELFF. CDR3 DNA sequence: TGTGCCAGTAACGCGGGAGGGTACACCGGGGAGCTGTTTTTT. The variable domain in full, completed from reference TRBV19 and TRBJ2-2, reads DGGITQSPKYLFRKEGQNVTLSCEQNLNHDAMYWYRQDPGQGLRLIYYSQIVNDFQKGDIAEGYSVSREKKESFPLTVTSAQKNPTAFYLCASNAGGYTGELFFGEGSRLTVL.

The gene calls are TRBV5-1 and TRBJ1-1; D not resolved. The CDR3 covers 15 residues. Deletions cut 0 bases from V and 1 base from J, with 10 bases between. The V gene's germline CDR1 is SGHRS and CDR2 YFSETQ. The chain's CDR3 is CASSLDPTRNTEAFF. CDR3 sequence (DNA): TGCGCCAGCAGCTTGGATCCCACTAGGAACACTGAAGCTTTCTTT.

This clonotype was detected many times. The chain employs TRBV18 and TRBJ1-5; D not resolved. The germline CDR1 and CDR2 sequences are KGHSH and LQKENI. V lost 3 bases and J 3 bases, leaving 3 bases between the germline ends. The CDR3 is made up of 12 amino acids. The CDR3 DNA sequence: TGTGCCAGCTCACCCGACAATCAGCCCCAGCATTTT. Translating gives CASSPDNQPQHF.

On this clonotype: One base away lies a much larger clone, so this may be a sequencing read error. V is TRBV10-1 and J is TRBJ2-7, with D uncertain. Germline V gene data show CDR1 as WNHNN and CDR2 as SYGVQD (reference sequence). CDR3 length equals 19 residues. V gave up 0 bases and J gave up 3 bases, with 24 bases separating them. The CDR3 nucleotides are TGCGCCAGCAGTGAGTCAAGGTCCAGGCCCCGCTCCCTCCGCTACGAGCAGTACTTC. This sequence encodes CASSESRSRPRSLRYEQYF.

This clonotype occurred a few times. CDR3 sequence (DNA): TGCAGTGCTACTAACAGGACTAGCGGGGGGAATAGGGTTCAGTACTTC. Translating it yields CSATNRTSGGNRVQYF. The chain couples TRBV20-1 to TRBJ2-4, with 14 bases lining up with TRBD2. In germline, CDR1 is DFQATT, CDR2 SNEGSKA (reference sequence). This CDR3 has 16 amino acids. V lost 4 bases, J lost 11 bases, and 13 bases stayed unmatched.

This clonotype was observed many times. The chain employs TRBV10-2 and TRBJ2-7; possible D gene TRBD2, 6 bases. The ends were cut back, 6 bases at V and 0 bases at J, with 12 bases in the middle. CDR1 WSHSY and CDR2 SAAADI come from the germline V gene. This CDR3 region has 14 residues. CDR3 amino acids: CASRVVADSYEQYF. As DNA, the CDR3 is TGCGCCAGCAGGGTGGTAGCGGACTCCTACGAGCAGTACTTC.

This CDR3 reads CASSVGFQETQYF. The CDR3 region has the DNA TGTGCCAGCAGTGTTGGCTTCCAAGAGACCCAGTACTTC. The V call is TRBV2, the J call TRBJ2-5; no firm D call. The CDR3 length is 13 residues. Trimming shortened V by 4 bases and J by 1 base, and 7 bases separated the two germline ends. Germline-derived CDR1 and CDR2 are SNHLY and FYNNEI.

This clonotype has a handful of counts. V is TRBV6-6 and J is TRBJ2-3; 9 nucleotides align to TRBD2. Germline-derived CDR1 and CDR2 are MNHNY and SVGAGI (reference sequence). The V segment lost 2 bases and the J segment 6 bases; nucleotides outside the gene matches: 12. The CDR3 has 17 residues. CDR3 in amino acids: CASSYLRASGTGDTQYF. The DNA for the CDR3 is TGTGCCAGCAGTTACCTCCGGGCTAGCGGGACGGGGGATACGCAGTATTTT.

This clonotype has just a few counts. The chain uses TRBV4-2 and TRBJ1-5; no reliable D call. In germline, CDR1 is LGHNA, CDR2 YNFKEQ. V lost 0 bases, J lost 0 bases, and 6 bases lay in between. CDR3 size: 15 residues. CDR3 loop: CASSQDLYSNQPQHF. CDR3 in DNA: TGTGCCAGCAGCCAAGATCTATATAGCAATCAGCCCCAGCATTTT.

The chain carries TRBV20-1 and TRBJ1-5; D is undetermined. This CDR3 region has 12 residues. Germline CDR1 reads DFQATT; CDR2 reads SNEGSKA (reference sequence). CDR3 DNA: TGCGCCCTACGCGGTAGCAATCAGCCCCAGCATTTT. Its translation is CALRGSNQPQHF.

This clonotype was seen many times. The chain joins TRBV6-6 to TRBJ2-7, with unresolved D. There are 13 residues in the CDR3. Trimming stripped 4 bases from V and 3 bases from J, with 10 bases between. The germline gives CDR1 MNHNY, CDR2 SVGAGI (reference sequence). As DNA, the CDR3 is TGTGCCAGCAGTTTGGGCAGCTTCTACGAGCAGTACTTC. Its translation: CASSLGSFYEQYF.

The chain employs TRBV29-1 and TRBJ2-6; no clear D. CDR1 is SQVTM, CDR2 ANQGSEA, per germline. The CDR3 is 13 residues long. Between the trimmed V and J ends, which lost 4 bases and 4 bases, there was a span of 8 bases. Here the CDR3 DNA reads TGCAGCGTTGTAGAGACAGGGGCCAACGTCCTGACTTTC. Translating it yields CSVVETGANVLTF.

The table lists this clonotype with a few counts. The chain recombines TRBV20-1 with TRBJ2-7, with 12 nucleotides matching TRBD2. The length of the CDR3 is 17 residues. The germline CDR1 and CDR2 sequences are DFQATT and SNEGSKA (reference sequence). V was pared by 6 bases and J by 3 bases, with 15 bases of the junction left unmatched. This CDR3 reads CSATLPDWTSGDYEQYF. The CDR3 nucleotides read TGCAGTGCAACCCTCCCCGATTGGACTAGCGGGGACTACGAGCAGTACTTC.

This sequence joins TRBV9 and TRBJ1-5, with unresolved D. Germline CDR1 SGDLS, CDR2 YYNGEE. The CDR3 has 14 amino acids. Trimming pared 5 bases from V and 4 bases from J, leaving 13 bases between. CDR3 amino acids: CASRGRSLNQPQHF. The CDR3 bases are TGTGCCAGCAGAGGACGGTCCCTTAATCAGCCCCAGCATTTT.

This clonotype was recorded at least ten times. The chain uses TRBV6-1 and TRBJ1-2; D might be TRBD1 (5 bases). This CDR3 comprises 14 residues. Looked up from germline, CDR1 is MNHNS and CDR2 is SASEGT. V lost 3 bases, J lost 3 bases, and 11 bases lay in between. The CDR3, as DNA: TGTGCCAGCAGTGAGCCAGGGAGGGACTATGGCTACACCTTC. As protein: CASSEPGRDYGYTF.

This clonotype was seen ten or more times. Sequence at one end of the junction differs from germline and may be a read error. The genes are TRBV5-1 and TRBJ2-5; D gene ambiguous. CDR1 is SGHRS, CDR2 YFSETQ, per germline. CDR3 size: 11 residues. CDR3 sequence (DNA): TGTGCCAGCAGCTTGGAAGAGACCCAGTACTTC. Its translation: CASSLEETQYF. Full variable domain (missing parts from reference TRBV5-1 and TRBJ2-5): KAGVTQTPRYLIKTRGQQVTLSCSPISGHRSVSWYQQTPGQGLQFLFEYFSETQRNKGNFPGRFSGRQFSNSRSEMNVSTLELGDSALYLCASSLEETQYFGPGTRLLVL.

The chain carries TRBV10-3 and TRBJ1-2; no definite D call. V was trimmed by 3 bases and J by 6 bases, leaving 20 bases between them. The CDR3 has 16 residues. Germline CDR1 and CDR2: ENHRY and SYGVKD. The chain's CDR3 is CAISDGVKMGSNGYTF. The CDR3 region has the DNA TGTGCCATCAGTGACGGTGTTAAAATGGGGTCTAATGGCTACACCTTC.

This clonotype was found many times. The CDR3 sequence is CASSQVQGAGNTIYF. CDR3 nucleotide sequence: TGCGCCAGCAGCCAGGTCCAGGGGGCTGGAAACACCATATATTTT. The gene calls are TRBV4-3 and TRBJ1-3; 7 bases agree with TRBD1. The length of the CDR3 is 15 residues. V shed 3 bases, J shed 2 bases, and the junction held 4 bases outside the gene matches. CDR1 is LGHNA, CDR2 YSLEER, per germline.

The rearrangement uses TRBV6-1 and TRBJ2-3; D is unclear. Deletions cut 5 bases from V and 1 base from J, with 10 bases between. CDR1 is MNHNS, CDR2 SASEGT, per germline. CDR3 size: 14 residues. CDR3 sequence reads: CASSPRTGTDTQYF. DNA for the CDR3: TGTGCCAGCAGTCCACGGACGGGCACAGATACGCAGTATTTT.

This clonotype was recorded at least ten times. The chain recombines TRBV18 with TRBJ2-7, with a possible D match to TRBD2 (5 bases). The germline gives CDR1 KGHSH, CDR2 LQKENI. This CDR3 region has 15 residues. With 5 bases removed from V and 3 bases from J, the gap between germline ends came to 17 bases. The CDR3 coding sequence is TGTGCCAGCTCAAAATTTGACGGTGGGAGCTACGAGCAGTACTTC. Translating it yields CASSKFDGGSYEQYF.

This clonotype was seen only a few times. DNA of the CDR3: TGTGCCAGCAGCCCTACTACAGGGGGCTGGTACAATGAGCAGTTCTTC. Its translation: CASSPTTGGWYNEQFF. The chain uses TRBV5-6 and TRBJ2-1, with TRBD1 identical over 9 bases. The CDR3 loop spans 16 amino acids. With 4 bases clipped from V and 4 bases from J, the junction kept 9 bases outside the gene matches. In germline, CDR1 is SGHDT, CDR2 YYEEEE.

This clonotype was observed a few times. The chain recombines TRBV6-2 or TRBV6-3 with TRBJ1-5; D is uncertain. V lost 10 bases to trimming and J lost 2 bases, with 9 bases between them. This CDR3 is 12 amino acids long. Looked up from germline, CDR1 is MNHEY and CDR2 is SVGEGT. This CDR3 is CATHQGNQPQHF. CDR3 DNA: TGTGCCACCCATCAGGGCAATCAGCCCCAGCATTTT.

This clonotype has just a few counts. This chain links TRBV15 with TRBJ2-3, with 10 bases identical to TRBD1. The CDR3 is 16 residues long. J lost 2 bases, V lost 2 bases, and 4 bases had no gene match. CDR1 and CDR2 from the germline V gene are LNHNV and YYDKDF (reference sequence). The DNA of the CDR3 is TGTGCCACCAGCAGAAGGACAGGGGGGATCACAGATACGCAGTATTTT. It yields the protein CATSRRTGGITDTQYF.

This clonotype occurred a few times. The chain has TRBV20-1 and TRBJ1-6; 7 nucleotides align to TRBD1. In germline, CDR1 is DFQATT, CDR2 SNEGSKA (reference sequence). CDR3 length: 15 amino acids. V was pared by 5 bases and J by 7 bases, with 11 bases of the junction left unmatched. The CDR3 DNA reads TGCAGTGCTCAAGTATACAGGGGAGAGAATTCACCCCTCCACTTT. Translation: CSAQVYRGENSPLHF.